This is a list of T cell receptor beta chains from one sample in a study of technical replicates of blood from a handful of donors. Method: immunoSEQ multiplex PCR; TCRdb's copy keeps in-frame clones and lacks some. Among some 74,000 clones listed, roughly 95% were seen once. Source material: T cells isolated from PBMCs. The receptors were gathered from a human donor in good health. Each CDR3 is given with its conserved first and last residue. The order of the fields is J gene, V gene, CDR3 protein.

>TRBJ2-7|TRBV6-6
CASSRPTSGGPYEQYF
>TRBJ2-1|TRBV9
CASSLGQANEQFF
>TRBJ2-1|TRBV19
CASRDVAGGPGQVHSHEQFF
>TRBJ1-1|TRBV6-5
CASRGDRGQDTEAFF
>TRBJ1-2|TRBV7-6
CASSLTHGSYGNGYTF
>TRBJ1-4|TRBV6-5
CASSGAPTNEKLFF
>TRBJ2-3|TRBV19
CASIGTDTQYF
>TRBJ1-2|TRBV5-4
CASSLPGNYGYTF
>TRBJ2-2|TRBV10-3
CAITSGGNTGELFF
>TRBJ2-7|TRBV4-1
CASSQDVQVYEQYF
>TRBJ2-2|TRBV4-1
CASSQGLLRSTGELFF
>TRBJ2-2|TRBV7-9
CASSLGYSEVNTGELFF
>TRBJ2-2|TRBV10-3
CATRRGDTGELFF
>TRBJ1-2|TRBV11-2
CASSLVQVNYGYTF
>TRBJ2-7|TRBV10-3
CAISRDRSYEQYF
>TRBJ2-2|TRBV28
CASSLVLAVNTGELFF
>TRBJ1-2|TRBV19
CASRPQGAPGYGYTF
>TRBJ1-1|TRBV29-1
CSVEDTGTEAGVKAFF
>TRBJ2-3|TRBV28
CASRDGGAADTQYF
>TRBJ2-1|TRBV11-3
CASSLGMGSGFF
>TRBJ1-3|TRBV21-1
CASSKGIWAF
>TRBJ1-2|TRBV25-1
CASSEFGQGLPYGYTF
>TRBJ2-1|TRBV6-1
CATTYVTYNEQFF
>TRBJ2-1|TRBV28
CASSGTSGRANPNEQFF
>TRBJ2-1|TRBV6-1
CASSPLAGAYNEQFF
>TRBJ2-2|TRBV2
CASTSDTGELFF
>TRBJ1-3|TRBV6-1
CASRGSSSGNTIYF
>TRBJ1-3|TRBV30
CAWAGNSGNTIYF
>TRBJ2-3|TRBV19
CASSRWGLAGASGTDTQYF
>TRBJ2-2|TRBV11-1
CASSFPRGPGELFF
>TRBJ2-7|TRBV18
CASSPVAPGGHEQYF
>TRBJ2-1|TRBV5-8
CASVRRQGVGSNEQFF
>TRBJ2-3|TRBV6-5
CASGQATDTQYF
>TRBJ2-7|TRBV7-9
CASSLWVASGRFNEQYF
>TRBJ2-5|TRBV10-2
CASSESITSELETQYF